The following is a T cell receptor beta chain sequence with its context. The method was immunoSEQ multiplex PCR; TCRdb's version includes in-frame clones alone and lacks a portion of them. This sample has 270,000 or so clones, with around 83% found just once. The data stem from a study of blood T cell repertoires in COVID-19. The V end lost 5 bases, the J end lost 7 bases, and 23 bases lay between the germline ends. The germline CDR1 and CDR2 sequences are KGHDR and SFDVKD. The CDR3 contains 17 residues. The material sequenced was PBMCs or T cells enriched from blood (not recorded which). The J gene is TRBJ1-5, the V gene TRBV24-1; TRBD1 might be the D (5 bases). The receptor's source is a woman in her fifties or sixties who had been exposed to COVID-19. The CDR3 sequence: CATSALSGGGWSQPQHF. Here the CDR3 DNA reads TGTGCCACCAGTGCCCTTTCTGGGGGGGGATGGTCCCAGCCCCAGCATTTT.